The source of this TCR beta chain is a study of blood T cell repertoires in COVID-19. About the study: Sites in the United States, Italy and Spain provided acute and convalescent COVID-19 samples.

The CDR3 has 15 amino acids. Trimming removed 6 bases at V and 3 bases at J, with 15 bases between. CDR1 is MDHEN and CDR2 is SYDVKM in the germline V gene. This table comes from immunoSEQ multiplex PCR, and its TCRdb copy is limited to in-frame clones, with some not included. The data hold 200,000 to 250,000 clones, with nearly 90% observed a single time. V usage is TRBV28 and J usage is TRBJ1-5; weak D call: TRBD1 (5 bases). The sample consisted of PBMCs or T cells enriched from blood (not recorded which). The receptor was derived from a man younger than 45 who had recovered from COVID-19. CDR3 coding DNA: TGTGCCAGCAGCCGTCCGGACAACCCCAATCAGCCCCAGCATTTT. Translated: CASSRPDNPNQPQHF. The full variable domain, rest sourced from reference TRBV28 and TRBJ1-5, is DVKVTQSSRYLVKRTGEKVFLECVQDMDHENMFWYRQDPGLGLRLIYFSYDVKMKEKGDIPEGYSVSREKKERFSLILESASTNQTSMYLCASSRPDNPNQPQHFGDGTRLSIL.